The sequence of this T cell receptor (beta chain) was determined in a study of shared clonotypes between healthy human individuals (dated by TCRdb to about 2020). At the level of the whole study: The cohort included three men and a couple of women between 18 and 49 years of age. For each donor, CD4 naive and CD4 memory were each given three plates, CD8 naive was given two plates, and CD8 memory was given one plate. To estimate repertoire size and how much clonotypes are shared between individuals, the study performed deep sequencing of blood TCR repertoires from 4 to 6 healthy adults. To increase sequencing depth and limit assay-specific biases, TCR repertoire library preparation and sequencing were carried out by different laboratories using diverse techniques. Each donor's leukapheresis produced roughly between roughly 0.94 and 9.5 billion PBMCs.

Using the deep immunoSEQ assay, multiplex PCR amplified TCR CDR3 regions from genomic DNA. For each cell subset, the extracted genomic DNA was distributed evenly across all wells of several immunoSEQ 96-well plates, and each plate served as one replicate. For sorted subsets, each replicate PCR was loaded with roughly 200 ng genomic DNA, equivalent to about 30,000 T cell genomes. Purified libraries were measured with a Qubit 3.0 fluorometer, size-checked on a Bioanalyzer 2100, and measured again with the KAPA Library Quantification kit. A separate single-read 150-cycle Illumina NextSeq 550 flow cell was used to sequence each immunoSEQ 96-well plate. The authors processed their data as follows. Because the immunoSEQ output held only junctional sequences and lacked quality scores, the filtering could not match the filtering applied to full-length reads. Sequences were annotated with PyIR, a Python wrapper for IgBLAST v1.9, and V/J genes and CDR3 were assigned using IMGT germline references. Reads with weak V/J assignments (E-value above 1e-6), missing CDR3, stop codons, out-of-frame junctions, or ambiguous translated residues were removed. A V3J clonotype was defined by an identical inferred V gene, J gene, and CDR3 amino acid sequence. To compute the percentage overlap between repertoires, the number of shared unique clonotypes was divided by the size of the smaller repertoire. Three approaches were used to assess repertoire richness: RTK rarefaction, the Chao1 estimator, and Recon v2.1 estimates of unobserved clonotypes. Generation probabilities for all TCRbeta clonotypes obtained by the gDNA method from a handful of donors were computed using OLGA. Entries here come from immuneACCESS through TCRdb and include only in-frame sequences with V and J called. Some clones fail to appear in such tables; in the studies checked, an unresolved V gene covers under half of the shortfall, and the cause of the remainder is unknown. V, J and clone size were drawn from that table, and D and trimming were deduced from the DNA. This sample comprises around 1,100,000 clones, 70% to 80% of them detected only once. The ten largest clones add up to 0.89% of the sample.

Spanning cysteine to phenylalanine, the CDR3 consists of 16 amino acids. Kept here is only the CDR3 DNA, which spans 48 bases and is read in frame from base 1. As encoded in the germline V gene, CDR1 is SGHVS while CDR2 is FNYEAQ. After removal of 5 bases from V and 0 bases from J, the junction retains 9 bases not matched to a gene. The sample holds a few counts of this clone. What this receptor recognizes is not known. The sample holds no much larger clone one base away, and base qualities are not on file. The donors were healthy, HIV-negative adults who had no recently reported acute infections or vaccinations. Only Caucasian adults living in Nashville, Tennessee, USA were represented among the donors. Magnetic negative selection was used to enrich CD4+ T cells, after which naive cells were positively selected on CD45RA and the negative fraction became the memory subset. Blood was collected by leukapheresis, and PBMCs were isolated by Ficoll-Histopaque density gradient centrifugation and then cryopreserved in liquid nitrogen vapor phase. Analytical flow cytometry was used to check the purity and quantity of every magnetically sorted T cell population. Genomic DNA was isolated from every sorted fraction and measured by UV absorbance on a Nanodrop 2000c.

General findings and caveats noted by the study authors: Sampling was limited to blood, and TCR repertoires in tissue likely differ from TCR repertoires in blood. Compared with non-shared clonotypes, clonotypes shared by all four sorted-subset donors had higher generation probabilities. Because the study included a small number of donors, the genetic and exposure-history diversity represented was limited. Rarefaction of sorted-subset datasets indicated incomplete sequencing despite the large sequencing depth. Based on pairwise subsampling, the degree of clonotype sharing among donors was expected to be affected by sequencing depth. When a few donors were compared, the shared fraction of clonotypes was about 5% for naive CD4, around 4% for naive CD8, 2.3% for memory CD4, and about 0.36% for memory CD8. Naive subsets generally had larger estimated clonotype richness than memory subsets did.

Source material: memory CD4+ T cells from PBMCs. The cell subset or site label on this specimen signifies: CD45RA-negative fraction. This clonotype was sampled from a man younger than 35 in good health. Some clones in this sample may be carry-over from other donors' samples. The chain joins TRBV7-6 to TRBJ2-7; TRBD2 agrees with 8 junctional bases. The encoded CDR3 is CASSPQISGTSYEQYF. The DNA sequence is TGTGCCAGCAGCCCCCAGATTAGCGGGACCTCCTACGAGCAGTACTTC.